These T cell receptor beta chains were read from a single sample in a study of shared clonotypes between healthy human individuals. Repertoires were generated with immunoSEQ multiplex PCR, while TCRdb's copy carries only in-frame clones and drops some. This repertoire shows approximately 2.1 million clones, 90% to 95% found once; its top ten account for 0.35% to 0.5%. The sequencing sample was made of naive CD4+ T cells from PBMCs. All receptors come from a young man in good health. Some clones in this sample may be carry-over from other donors' samples. CDR3s include the opening cysteine and the closing phenylalanine or tryptophan. D genes are given only for firm matches.

v_gene: TRBV20-1
d_gene: -
len: 11
CDR3aa: CSLGTSYEQYF

v_gene: TRBV4-3
d_gene: -
len: 14
CDR3aa: CASSQARDRGRYTF

v_gene: TRBV30
d_gene: TRBD1
len: 12
CDR3aa: CAWSTGGETQYF

v_gene: TRBV7-7
d_gene: -
len: 13
CDR3aa: CASSLALGYEQYF

v_gene: TRBV19
d_gene: TRBD1
len: 13
CDR3aa: CASITGGGNTIYF

v_gene: TRBV6-6
d_gene: -
len: 15
CDR3aa: CASSSGLSAKETQYF

v_gene: TRBV18
d_gene: -
len: 12
CDR3aa: CASSPKSETQYF

v_gene: TRBV2
d_gene: -
len: 13
CDR3aa: CASLYRDGTEAFF

v_gene: TRBV10-3
d_gene: -
len: 14
CDR3aa: CASQSGSSYNEQFF

v_gene: TRBV7-8
d_gene: TRBD1
len: 16
CDR3aa: CASSEAHRGANEKLFF

v_gene: TRBV4-1
d_gene: -
len: 16
CDR3aa: CASSQSGQPRGNTIYF

v_gene: TRBV21-1
d_gene: -
len: 20
CDR3aa: CASSKEGQGAIELNTGELFF

v_gene: TRBV19
d_gene: -
len: 14
CDR3aa: CASRVGTIAGELFF

v_gene: TRBV6-5
d_gene: -
len: 13
CDR3aa: CASSPSPSVEQFF

v_gene: TRBV5-4
d_gene: TRBD2
len: 14
CDR3aa: CASRGVAGGREQFF

v_gene: TRBV5-1
d_gene: -
len: 15
CDR3aa: CASSPYQGSGNTIYF

v_gene: TRBV2
d_gene: TRBD2
len: 15
CDR3aa: CASRKAGAGYNEQFF